This T cell receptor (beta chain) was identified in a study of cytomegalovirus exposure and HLA in healthy donors (TCRdb year 2017). Looking at the study overall: An earlier analysis of 587 of the donors reported 276 Gb of sequence data and around 120 million unique TCR beta sequences obtained from about 179 million T cells. An early release covering roughly 600 HLA-typed donors comprised 250 to 350 gigabases of sequencing data and around 80 million unique TCR sequences. Of the 398 genotyped donors, 65% to 90% fell in the genetic ancestry cluster associated with self-reported Caucasian donors. The study was designed to test whether signatures of past pathogen exposure could be identified by cataloging public T cell receptors. The study profiled the T cell repertoires of 666 subjects by immunosequencing and related them to cytomegalovirus serostatus. A separate validation cohort of approximately 130 different subjects was used in addition to the approximately 700-subject first cohort. High-throughput TCR immunosequencing, statistical association of individual TCRs with disease status, and machine learning were combined to predict cytomegalovirus infection status. In a later analysis, previously published TCR beta repertoires from 666 donors were re-analyzed and high-resolution HLA genotyping was added so that TCR occurrence patterns could be studied. The later analysis used no new phenotypic data to find candidate immune exposures, relying instead on TCR beta sequences and their occurrence across donors. In an earlier analysis of roughly 540 of the donors, high-throughput TCR beta sequencing was used to judge whether each TCR beta V gene segment behaved as functional or pseudogenic. Donor age, sex, ethnicity and CMV serostatus were compiled together with the repertoire data. A later genetic analysis took genome-wide SNP genotypes for about three fifths of the 666 donors and used that subset as a discovery cohort. All discovery cohort repertoires had been generated using a single sequencing platform. HLA typing covered class I and class II loci at four-digit resolution. Typing coverage varied by locus: roughly 629-630 donors for A, B, C, DRB1 and DQB1; approximately 500 for DQA1; about 570 for DPA1; roughly 450 for DPB1. Four to six DR-DQ haplotypes were handled as single units for association and clustering, since linkage in the cohort was strong. Among about 400 genotyped donors of the cohort, an average of around 220,000 unique TCR beta nucleotide sequences was sequenced per donor, of which roughly 18% were non-productive. Study-level results and caveats: According to a later analysis, most CMV-associated TCR beta chains appeared to be HLA-restricted, and the HLA associations seemed to be driven largely by CMV exposure. According to a later genetic analysis, donors in an Asian-associated ancestry cluster had fewer N-insertions in productive TCRs than the approximately 710-donor mean. The authors suggested that the approach could potentially be extended to other disease states and immunological phenotypes. In a later analysis, about 16,000 TCR beta sequences were associated with specific HLA alleles at a false discovery rate of 0.05. The presence/absence analyses assumed that sequencing depth was roughly uniform across donors, and that assumption may not be true. In a later analysis, HLA-associated TCR beta chains showed more clonal expansion and lower generation probabilities than non-associated chains that were equally common. Linkage disequilibrium might explain the correlated functional status among segregating V segments, but an unknown experimental factor could not be ruled out. A few of the identified cytomegalovirus-associated TCR beta chains were confirmed in vitro to be specific for cytomegalovirus antigens. A group of highly shared sequence variants was considered likely to be a technical artifact of the sequencing pipeline. While some public TCRs were present in many individuals, most TCR sequences turned up only very rarely across donors. According to a later analysis, parvovirus B19, influenza, CMV and Epstein-Barr virus appeared linked to several top co-occurrence clusters. An association between a missense DCLRE1C variant and V-gene and J-gene trimming of TCR beta chains was found in a later genetic analysis and replicated in an independent cohort. In a later analysis, the rate of TCR association differed among HLA loci, with DRB1 alleles having the most associated TCRs and HLA-C alleles having the fewest. Because some donors lacked HLA typing at each locus, the association tests relied only on the typed subset. Because counts were too low, seventeen rarely observed V segments, including chromosome 9 orphons, were left out of the earlier analysis of approximately 500 of the donors. A further reported finding was that TCR beta sequences accurately predicted the HLA-A and HLA-B alleles for most subjects in the first cohort. In both the original and validation cohorts, the classifier was reported to diagnose cytomegalovirus status with high specificity and sensitivity. The study listed around 160 TCR beta chains as associated with cytomegalovirus. This cohort had only TCR beta chains sequenced, and the lack of alpha or paired-chain data limited which features could be detected. For the cohort, immune exposure information was limited to CMV serostatus. When HLA alleles, especially DR and DQ, strongly co-occurred, attributing TCR associations to individual alleles was difficult. In an earlier analysis of under 600 of the donors, most TCR beta V segments were observed in productive rearrangements about 90% or about 30% of the time, broadly matching IMGT annotations.

Library preparation employed the immunoSEQ multiplex PCR assay. The multiplex PCR relied on a mix of 60 forward primers for TCR Vbeta segments and 13 reverse primers for TCR Jbeta segments. Amplification of the CDR3 region of rearranged TCR beta genes was performed with a multiplex PCR assay on genomic DNA. The amplified TCR beta libraries were sequenced on the Illumina HiSeq System as 87-base-pair reads. The study's processing was this. A later analysis tallied 75 million to 95 million unique TCR beta chains across the 660 or so repertoires, and approximately 11 million of those chains were shared by two or more donors. A nearest-neighbor algorithm error-corrected the raw reads and collapsed the reads into unique sequences, merging closely related sequences to remove PCR and sequencing errors. V, D and J gene segments were assigned by aligning CDR3 sequences to IMGT reference sequences. For a sequence to be retained, a match of at least six nucleotides was required to both a V gene segment and a J gene segment. Rearrangements were classified as productive when the CDR3 lacked stop codons and remained in frame with V and J, and all other rearrangements were classified as non-productive. Following IMGT convention, CDR3 was defined as the stretch from the second conserved V-encoded cysteine to the conserved J-encoded phenylalanine. The earlier analysis of 500 to 600 of the donors excluded sequences that lacked an unambiguous match to a single V gene segment. In an earlier analysis of approximately 500 of the donors, a V segment was called functional when productive rearrangements were above 56.7%, and segregating when the standard deviation between donors exceeded 5%. A statistical classification framework was built for diagnosing cytomegalovirus status from the catalog of TCR beta chain sequences. V and J gene assignment, in a later analysis, came from comparing TCR nucleotide sequences with IMGT/GENE-DB human TR gene sequences. A later analysis assigned CDR3 sequences and most-parsimonious VDJ recombination scenarios with the TCRdist pipeline. In a later analysis, each TCR beta chain was defined by its CDR3 amino acid sequence together with its V-gene family, and reads lacking a unique V-gene family were excluded. To address suspected cross-contamination and a sequencing artifact, a later analysis removed 450 to 700 highly shared, low-generation-probability nucleotide sequences. A later analysis calculated a clonal expansion index for each public chain from normalized within-repertoire ranks of inferred template counts. In a later analysis, generation probabilities were computed using a VDJ recombination model fitted to out-of-frame rearrangements, and the results were checked against IGoR. In a later analysis, hypergeometric tests were used to score TCR-TCR, TCR-HLA and TCR-CMV co-occurrence, with a repertoire-size bias correction applied to TCR pairs. False discovery rates were estimated in a later analysis by permuting HLA or CMV assignments 20 times. A later analysis grouped co-occurring TCRs with DBSCAN, adding TCRdist sequence similarity when clustering within HLA-allele-positive subsets. For co-occurrence clustering, repertoires with fewer than 30,000 or more than 120,000 public chains were excluded, along with roughly 5 repertoires with anomalous nucleotide sharing. TCRdb obtained this table from immuneACCESS and retained in-frame rearrangements with V and J assigned. These tables miss some clones; where compared with another copy, unresolved V genes account for less than half of the shortfall, and the remainder is unexplained. The V and J calls and clone size are taken from that table; D and trimming were inferred from the DNA. This sample lists 79,000 or so clones; around 77% were detected once. Roughly a fifth of the sample is taken by the ten largest.

In total, 500 to 700 healthy bone marrow donors made up the cohort. Cohort members were all nominally healthy when sampled, although unrecorded immune exposures were likely present. The donor tested CMV seropositive, placing the donor among the 290 or so seropositive members of the cohort. Every donor gave a peripheral blood sample, and the peripheral blood mononuclear cells from that sample were used for TCR beta sequencing. Genomic DNA extraction from the blood cell samples was performed with the Qiagen DNeasy Blood Extraction Kit. Of note for this clone: Its antigen specificity is not known. No base qualities exist here, and no much larger clone lies one base off it.

The clonotype was recovered from a woman aged 40 to 50 in good health and CMV-seropositive. Source material: PBMCs.

CDR3 region: CASSLYSRQGGYTF. The bases read TGTGCCAGCAGTTTATATTCTCGACAGGGTGGCTACACCTTC. The chain employs TRBV28 and TRBJ1-2, and 7 junctional nucleotides match TRBD1. Inclusive of the bounding cysteine and phenylalanine, the CDR3 is 14 residues long. Here the CDR3 DNA is all that survives: 42 bases in frame from base 1. V ends up 1 base short and J 7 bases short, with an unmatched junction base count of 6. The CDR1 and CDR2 encoded by the germline V gene are MDHEN and SYDVKM.